Included here is one TCR beta chain sequence, with context. The CDR3 runs 16 residues. The germline V gene has CDR1 SGHTA and CDR2 FQGTGA. These data originate in a study of CXCR3-negative and CXCR3-positive naive CD8 T cells. UMI-labeled 5' RACE yielded the TRB cDNA libraries. TCRdb reprocessed the 5' RACE reads and reports one entry per CDR3 protein, with no DNA. The sample totals about 58,000 distinct CDR3 sequences; its top ten clones hold approximately 0.42%. The sequencing sample was made of naive CXCR3- CD8+ T cells from blood. Subset here: CD45RO-CCR7+CD27+CD95- naive CD8+ T cells lacking CXCR3 (TNR3-). The TCR comes from a human donor in good health. Some clones in this sample may be carry-over from other donors' samples. The chain is built from TRBV7-3 and TRBJ2-1; lacking DNA, the TRBD2 call made by TCRdb goes unchecked. The CDR3 sequence is CASSLQGLAGDQGQFF.